The T cell receptor beta chain described here comes from a study of blood T cell repertoires in COVID-19. The overall study: Samples taken during acute and convalescent COVID-19 were collected in the United States, Italy and Spain.

Per the study methods: Reference gene primer amplification in the assay estimated nucleated cell counts. The repertoire was sequenced with immunoSEQ multiplex PCR; TCRdb's copy has only in-frame clones and lacks some. V, J and clone size derive from that table, while D and trimming were established from the DNA sequence. This table has a few hundred thousand clones, roughly four fifths appearing once. Germline CDR1 SGHNT, CDR2 YENEEA. The V and J ends lost 0 bases and 3 bases respectively, with 8 bases between them. This CDR3 has 14 residues. Source material: PBMCs or T cells enriched from blood (not recorded which). The receptor was derived from a woman aged 45-60 years who had recovered from COVID-19. This chain joins TRBV11-3 and TRBJ2-5; maybe TRBD1 (5 bases). The CDR3 region has the DNA TGTGCCAGCAGCTTAGACGGCAGGGAAGAGACCCAGTACTTC. It yields the protein CASSLDGREETQYF. The whole variable domain, remainder taken from reference TRBV11-3 and TRBJ2-5, is EAGVVQSPRYKIIEKKQPVAFWCNPISGHNTLYWYLQNLGQGPELLIRYENEEAVDDSQLPKDRFSAERLKGVDSTLKIQPAELGDSAVYLCASSLDGREETQYFGPGTRLLVL.